These T cell receptor beta chains were read from a single sample in a study of blood T cell repertoires in COVID-19. Sequencing was performed with immunoSEQ multiplex PCR; in TCRdb, only in-frame clones are kept and a portion is missing. This table holds about 15,000 clones, more than 70% found once. Sequencing was carried out using peripheral blood. The source is a human donor in a cohort sampled during active COVID-19. CDR3s include the opening cysteine and the closing phenylalanine or tryptophan. Clone size appears in some rows only: once, few, many, or a class for an expanded clone.

cdr3_aa v_call clone_size cdr3_length j_call
CASRGQGSYNEQFF TRBV28 . 14 TRBJ2-1
CASSEQDSHNEKLFF TRBV2 . 15 TRBJ1-4
CASSARGLGPAFYQPQHF TRBV6-2/TRBV6-3 . 18 TRBJ1-5
CATSRRRGPGANVLTF TRBV15 . 16 TRBJ2-6
CASSFIGLNEKLFF TRBV5-5 few 14 TRBJ1-4
CASSLSSGQGSEQYF TRBV11-2 . 15 TRBJ2-7
CASSSKLGAYEQYF TRBV3-1/TRBV3-2 once 14 TRBJ2-7
CASSSHIGGMVGAFF TRBV7-2 . 15 TRBJ1-1
CASSTGTENTEAFF TRBV27 . 14 TRBJ1-1
CASSPRGQGDTYEQYF TRBV18 few 16 TRBJ2-7
CASSLDGGLGNTEAFF TRBV4-1 . 16 TRBJ1-1
CASSLSTRVRSGANVLTF TRBV27 . 18 TRBJ2-6
CASSLGQGARDTIYF TRBV13 . 15 TRBJ1-3
CASSEGTSGREQYF TRBV10-1 once 14 TRBJ2-7
CASSRDGQGPQGYTF TRBV7-9 once 15 TRBJ1-2
CASSPAGGGYEQYF TRBV14 . 14 TRBJ2-7
CASSYGTVTDTQYF TRBV4-1 few 14 TRBJ2-3
CASSERPGSYNEQFF TRBV9 . 15 TRBJ2-1
CASSATGGSYNEQFF TRBV5-1 once 15 TRBJ2-1
CASSLYAGPTDTQYF TRBV28 . 15 TRBJ2-3
CASSYRTVYSNQPQHF TRBV28 few 16 TRBJ1-5
CASSFWTRDKGGELFF TRBV5-5 once 16 TRBJ2-2
CASSERKGGQKGLAGVISYEQYF TRBV10-1 few 23 TRBJ2-7
CASSLWTGGTDTQYF TRBV5-5 . 15 TRBJ2-3
CATGRQGGTQYF TRBV7-3 . 12 TRBJ2-3
CASKRLAGDYEQYF TRBV6-5 . 14 TRBJ2-7
CAIRGADRGRTEAFF TRBV10-3 . 15 TRBJ1-1
CASSEYGGQGWSEQYF TRBV10-1 once 16 TRBJ2-7
CASSPAGVFQETQYF TRBV28 . 15 TRBJ2-5
CASSLEYSGDTQYF TRBV7-9 . 14 TRBJ2-3
CASRSRLAKYEQYF TRBV28 . 14 TRBJ2-7
CASSEPGTGNGYTF TRBV6-1 . 14 TRBJ1-2
CASSQEIPQASRGPYNEQFF TRBV4-1 . 20 TRBJ2-1
CASSQEGGQGRNTIYF TRBV4-3 few 16 TRBJ1-3
CASRPGISGGARGNEQFF TRBV7-2 . 18 TRBJ2-1
CASSPLGRAETQYF TRBV18 few 14 TRBJ2-5
CASSPMLQGNTEAFF TRBV19 . 15 TRBJ1-1
CASSTGTSGYEQYF TRBV5-1 . 14 TRBJ2-7
CASSSGPNLSGGNNEQFF TRBV5-1 . 18 TRBJ2-1